This entry describes one TCR beta chain. The antigen is undetermined. This specimen belongs to a study of cytomegalovirus exposure and HLA in healthy donors. Study observations and caveats: Apart from CMV serostatus, no immune exposure information was available. A previous analysis found most TCR beta V segments productive roughly 87% or roughly 30% of the time.

Per the germline V gene, CDR1 is MNHEY and CDR2 is SVGAGI. The CDR3 spans 14 residues. V gave up 0 bases and J gave up 11 bases, with 16 bases separating them. Vbeta (60) and Jbeta (13) primers were used in the PCR. Original processing notes: Later work found tens of millions of unique TCR beta chains, with about 10 million shared. Data came from immunoSEQ multiplex PCR; TCRdb stores just in-frame clones and leaves some out. V and J calls and clone size are as listed in that table; D and trimming were resolved from the DNA. This sample has roughly 140,000 clones; around 75% occur once, and the top ten carry 1.5% to 2%.

The receptor was derived from a woman in her twenties or thirties in good health and CMV-seronegative. Sequenced: PBMCs. This chain uses TRBV6-5 with TRBJ1-1; D uncertain. CDR3 in amino acids: CASSYSRWQIFAFF. CDR3 nucleotides: TGTGCCAGCAGTTACTCGAGGTGGCAGATCTTCGCTTTCTTT.